This T cell receptor beta chain was identified during a study of T cell responses to AZD1222 COVID-19 vaccine. Findings of the study overall: CD4 TCRs covered the whole spike, strongest at regions 160-218 and 743-854.

As to this clone: The antigen is undetermined.

Whether given at about 4 or about 12 weeks, second doses were pooled. The protocol was immunoSEQ multiplex PCR, while the TCRdb copy is restricted to in-frame clones and leaves out a portion. This table holds fewer than 200,000 clones, around 88% found once. The CDR3 runs 15 residues. V dropped 4 bases and J dropped 7; count of bases not matched to a gene: 8. The germline gives CDR1 LNHDA, CDR2 SQIVND (reference sequence). The J gene is TRBJ1-5, the V gene TRBV19; 9 bases line up with TRBD1. The input for sequencing was peripheral blood, taken 28 days after the second AZD1222 dose. This sequence was found in an adult who received the AZD1222 COVID-19 vaccine. CDR3 sequence reads: CASSNTGGVWQPQHF. The DNA of the CDR3 is TGTGCCAGTAGTAATACAGGGGGCGTATGGCAGCCCCAGCATTTT.